The present entry profiles one T cell receptor beta chain with its context. The sample comes from a study of technical replicates of blood from a handful of donors. The assay was immunoSEQ multiplex PCR, and TCRdb's table has in-frame clones only and misses some. Seen here are about 89,000 clones, about 94% observed once, and the top ten hold about 0.25%. The V and J ends lost 4 bases and 6 bases, in that order; junction bases with no gene match: 11. This CDR3 contains 14 residues. Germline CDR1 and CDR2: SQVTM and ANQGSEA. The sample was T cells isolated from PBMCs. This chain links TRBV29-1 with TRBJ1-2; TRBD1 agrees at 7 bases. The clonotype was recovered from a human donor in good health. The chain's CDR3 is CSVATTSGGHGYTF. DNA of the CDR3: TGCAGCGTTGCTACAACCTCAGGGGGGCATGGCTACACCTTC. Full variable domain (missing parts from reference TRBV29-1 and TRBJ1-2): SAVISQKPSRDICQRGTSLTIQCQVDSQVTMMFWYRQQPGQSLTLIATANQGSEATYESGFVIDKFPISRPNLTFSTLTVSNMSPEDSSIYLCSVATTSGGHGYTFGSGTRLTVV.